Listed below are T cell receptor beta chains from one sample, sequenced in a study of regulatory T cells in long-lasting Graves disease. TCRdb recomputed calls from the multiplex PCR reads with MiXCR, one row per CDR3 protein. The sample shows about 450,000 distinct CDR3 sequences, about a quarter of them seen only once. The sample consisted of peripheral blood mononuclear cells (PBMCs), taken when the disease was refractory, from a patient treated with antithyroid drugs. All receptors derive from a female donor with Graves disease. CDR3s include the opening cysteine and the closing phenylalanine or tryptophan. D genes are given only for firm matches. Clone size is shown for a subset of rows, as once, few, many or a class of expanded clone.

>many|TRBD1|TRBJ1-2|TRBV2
TGTGCCAGCCATTTTGATATACAGGGGGCGGGCTACACCTTC
CASHFDIQGAGYTF
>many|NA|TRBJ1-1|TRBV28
TGTGCCAGCAGTTTAGTCGGCAGGGGAATAGGGAACACTGAAGCTTTCTTT
CASSLVGRGIGNTEAFF
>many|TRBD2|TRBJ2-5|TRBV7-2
TGTGCCAGCAGCTTAGTTCGACTAGCGGGAGGTTGGGGAGAGACCCAGTACTTC
CASSLVRLAGGWGETQYF
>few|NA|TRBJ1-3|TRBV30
TGTGCCTGGAGAGGGGAACCCCGCCGAGGGTCCATATATTTT
CAWRGEPRRGSIYF
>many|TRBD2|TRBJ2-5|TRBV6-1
TGTGCCAGCAGTCACACTCCGGGACTAGGAGTCGGGCTTTCAGGGACCCAGTACTTC
CASSHTPGLGVGLSGTQYF
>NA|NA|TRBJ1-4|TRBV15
TGTGCCACCAGCAAAGGACAGAGAAATGAAAAACTGTTTTTT
CATSKGQRNEKLFF
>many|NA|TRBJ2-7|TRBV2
TGTGCCAGCAGCCTATCAGGCACTGGCGAGCAGTACTTC
CASSLSGTGEQYF
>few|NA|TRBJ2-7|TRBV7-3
TGTGCCCGCAGCTTGGGGGCAACCTACGAGCAGTACTTC
CARSLGATYEQYF
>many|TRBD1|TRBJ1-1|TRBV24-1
TGTGCCACCAGTCGGACAGGGGGCATTGAAGCTTTCTTT
CATSRTGGIEAFF
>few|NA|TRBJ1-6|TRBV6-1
TGTGCCAGCAGGAATAAGGACGTTTCACCCCTCCACTTT
CASRNKDVSPLHF
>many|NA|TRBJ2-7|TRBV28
TGTGCCAGCAGTAAAGGGTCCCCTATTGAGCAGTACTTC
CASSKGSPIEQYF
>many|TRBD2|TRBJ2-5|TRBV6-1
TGTGCCAGCAGTGAACGAACCTTAGGGGGGCTAGCGGGACGGTACCAAGAGACCCAGTACTTC
CASSERTLGGLAGRYQETQYF
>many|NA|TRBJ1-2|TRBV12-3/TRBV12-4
TGTGCCAGCAGTTTAGCGTTCCGTGGCTACACCTTC
CASSLAFRGYTF
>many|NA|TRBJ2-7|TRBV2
TGTGCCAGCAGTGAAACGGATGTATCCTACGAGCAGTACTTC
CASSETDVSYEQYF
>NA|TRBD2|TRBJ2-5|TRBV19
TGTGCCAGTAGTATTACTAGCGGGGAGTACCAAGAGACCCAGTACTTC
CASSITSGEYQETQYF
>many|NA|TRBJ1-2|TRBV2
TGTGCCAGCAGTGAGTCAGGGAATGGCTACACCTTC
CASSESGNGYTF
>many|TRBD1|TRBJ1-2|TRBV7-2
TGTGCCAGCAGCTTAGAATTCGGACAGGGGACTAATGGCTACACCTTC
CASSLEFGQGTNGYTF
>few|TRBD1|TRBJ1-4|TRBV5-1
TGCGCCAGCAGCGTATGGCCGGGACAGGGGTACGAAAAACTGTTTTTT
CASSVWPGQGYEKLFF
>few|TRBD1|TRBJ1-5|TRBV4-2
TGTGCCAGCAGCCAGGACAGGGTAAGTCAGCCCCAGCATTTT
CASSQDRVSQPQHF
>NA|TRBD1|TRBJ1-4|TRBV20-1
TGCAGTGCTTCGCAAGGGGGCGCGGGTGAAAAACTGTTTTTT
CSASQGGAGEKLFF
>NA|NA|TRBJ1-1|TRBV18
TGTGCCAGCTCACCACCCGAGGATAGGACTGAAGCTTTCTTT
CASSPPEDRTEAFF
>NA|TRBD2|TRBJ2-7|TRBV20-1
TGCAGTGCTAGAGTTAGCGGGAGGGACTACGAGCAGTACTTC
CSARVSGRDYEQYF
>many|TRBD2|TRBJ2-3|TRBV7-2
TGTGCCAGCAGCTTAGGATTAGCGGGAGATACGCAGTATTTT
CASSLGLAGDTQYF
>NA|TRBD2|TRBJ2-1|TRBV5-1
TGCGCCAGCAGCATACCGACTAGCGGCTCCTACAATGAGCAGTTCTTC
CASSIPTSGSYNEQFF
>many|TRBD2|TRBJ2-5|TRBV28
TGTGCCAGCAGCCCCGGGACTACAGGGACCCAGTACTTC
CASSPGTTGTQYF
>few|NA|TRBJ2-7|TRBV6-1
TGTGCCAGCAGTCCTGCGGGTCCCAGAGGCTACGAGCAGTACTTC
CASSPAGPRGYEQYF
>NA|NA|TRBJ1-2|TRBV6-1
TGTGCCAGCAGTGAGCGGGGGTCGGTCTATGGCTACACCTTC
CASSERGSVYGYTF
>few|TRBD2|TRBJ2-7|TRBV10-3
TGTGCCATAAGCGGGAATCTCTCCTACGAGCAGTACTTC
CAISGNLSYEQYF
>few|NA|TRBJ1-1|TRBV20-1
TGCAGTGCTAGAGAGGGCAGGGAAGCTTTCTTT
CSAREGREAFF
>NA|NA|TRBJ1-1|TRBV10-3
TGTGCCATCACCAGTCAGAGGAACACTGAAGCTTTCTTT
CAITSQRNTEAFF
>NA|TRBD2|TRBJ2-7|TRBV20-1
TGCAGTGCTAGAGATCGAGAGGGACTAGCGGGAGTGACCGAGCAGTACTTC
CSARDREGLAGVTEQYF
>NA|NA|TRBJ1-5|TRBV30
TGTGCCTGGAGTGGGATGGATCAGCCCCAGCATTTT
CAWSGMDQPQHF
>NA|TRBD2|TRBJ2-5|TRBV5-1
TGCGCCAGCAACCAACAGGGACTAGTTCGGGAGACCCAGTACTTC
CASNQQGLVRETQYF
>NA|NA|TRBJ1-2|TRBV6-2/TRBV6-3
TGTGCCAGCAGTGAAAGGGTCAGAACAGGCTACACCTTC
CASSERVRTGYTF
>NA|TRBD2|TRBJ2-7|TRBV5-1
TGCGCCAGCAGCCCCGGACTAGCGGCGGTACGTCACTACGAGCAGTACTTC
CASSPGLAAVRHYEQYF
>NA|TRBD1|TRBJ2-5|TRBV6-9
TGTGCCACCCGTGGTGCAGGGGGAGAGACCCAGTACTTC
CATRGAGGETQYF
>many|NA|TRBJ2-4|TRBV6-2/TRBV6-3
TGTGCCAGCAGTTTGGGGCGCGGAAGGAACATTCAGTACTTC
CASSLGRGRNIQYF
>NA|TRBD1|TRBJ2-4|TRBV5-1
TGCGCCAGCAGCTTATCACCCGGGACAGGGGGAGACATTCAGTACTTC
CASSLSPGTGGDIQYF
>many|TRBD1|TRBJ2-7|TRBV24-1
TGTGCCACCAGCCAGACAGGGGACTACGAGCAGTACTTC
CATSQTGDYEQYF
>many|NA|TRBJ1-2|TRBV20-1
TGCAGTGCTAGAGATCTCGGGGGTAACTATGGCTACACCTTC
CSARDLGGNYGYTF
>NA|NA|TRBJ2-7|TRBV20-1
TGCAGTGCCCCGTCCATCTCCAGCCGGACCCGGGGGAGCGAGCAGTACTTC
CSAPSISSRTRGSEQYF
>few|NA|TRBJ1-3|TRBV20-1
TGCAGTGCTAGATGGGGACCCTCTGGAAACACCATATATTTT
CSARWGPSGNTIYF
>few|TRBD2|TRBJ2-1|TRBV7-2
TGTGCCAGCAGCACAAGACTAGCGGGATACAATGAGCAGTTCTTC
CASSTRLAGYNEQFF
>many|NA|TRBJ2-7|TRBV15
TGTGCCACCAGCAGCCTACCGGGACTGGGCTACGAGCAGTACTTC
CATSSLPGLGYEQYF
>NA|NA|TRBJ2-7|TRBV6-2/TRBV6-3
TGTGCCAGCAGTTCACGCGGCAACTCCTACGAGCGGTACTTC
CASSSRGNSYERYF
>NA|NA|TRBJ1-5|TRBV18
TGTGCCAGCTCACCTGGGGCACCCGGATCTAGGGGCAATCAGCCCCAGCATTTT
CASSPGAPGSRGNQPQHF